This T cell receptor (beta chain) came from a study of cytomegalovirus exposure and HLA in healthy donors. About the study: Early on, a data release was issued that held roughly 80 million unique TCRs from HLA-typed donors.

The CDR3 loop spans 14 amino acids. Germline CDR1 reads LNHDA; CDR2 reads SQIVND (reference sequence). With 4 bases removed from V and 0 bases from J, the gap between germline ends came to 7 bases. Points on this clone: The target antigen is unknown.

Study findings and constraints: An apparent linkage of common viral pathogens to several of the most significant clusters emerged in a later analysis. Investigators reported 150 to 200 TCR beta chains as tied to cytomegalovirus.

With 60 Vbeta and 13 Jbeta primers, the PCR was carried out. Profiled with immunoSEQ multiplex PCR; TCRdb holds only in-frame clones, not every one. Of approximately 58,000 clones listed, approximately 80% are singletons. This chain joins TRBV19 and TRBJ1-5; a possible D gene is TRBD1 (5 bases). The sequenced material came from PBMCs. This TCR derives from a man under 40 in good health and CMV-seronegative. CDR3 residues: CASSTQGSNQPQHF. CDR3 nucleotides: TGTGCCAGTAGTACCCAGGGTAGCAATCAGCCCCAGCATTTT.